This T cell receptor beta chain was obtained from a study of human T cells and chemical hapten exposure. Broader study findings: Alopecia in the donors means their immune response may deviate from healthy people's. PT1 expanded TCR counts correlated positively with patch test score.

Time point described: patch test 2, 6 weeks after DPC sensitization. Treatment described: therapeutic diphenylcyclopropenone sensitization with weekly scalp DPC. The library labeled individual cDNA molecules by adding unique molecular identifiers to them. Each CDR3 protein gets one entry after TCRdb re-called the RACE reads with MiXCR. The table records about 350,000 distinct CDR3 sequences, around 6% of them present only once. V was trimmed by 4 bases and J by 4 bases, leaving 10 bases between them. The germline CDR1 and CDR2 sequences are SNHLY and FYNNEI. The CDR3 is 13 amino acids. This clonotype has a count of ten or more. What it binds is unknown.

The sample was whole blood, taken in connection with sensitization to the hapten diphenylcyclopropenone (DPC). The source is a woman in her late teens or twenties with alopecia areata. Some clones in this sample may be carry-over from other donors' samples. The chain uses TRBV2 and TRBJ1-1; D ambiguous. DNA of the CDR3: TGTGCCAGCAGTGCGGGAGAGGGCACTGAAGCTTTCTTT. Translated, it gives CASSAGEGTEAFF.